This entry features one T cell receptor (beta chain) sequence. The antigen is undetermined. This record comes from a study of T cell repertoires in cytomegalovirus infection. Study information: Used in the study were CMV epitopes, some recently identified and HLA-C-restricted, others well-studied and HLA-B-restricted. A matching HLA type, together with CMV infection, was signaled by public TCR beta signatures. Findings and limits, study-wide: There were HLA-C-restricted CMV-specific TCR beta clonotypes dominating the ex vivo response.

V dropped 7 bases and J dropped 1 base, with 11 bases sitting between them. This CDR3 has 13 amino acids. CDR1 SEHNR and CDR2 FQNEAQ come from the germline V gene (reference sequence). TCRdb reprocessed the reads with MiXCR, giving one entry per CDR3 protein. In the table there are tens of thousands of distinct CDR3 sequences, roughly 18% of which are singletons. The chain joins TRBV7-9 to TRBJ2-7; D unclear. This TCR derives from a human donor in good health (CMV status not recorded). Some clones in this sample may be carry-over from other donors' samples. Sequencing used CD8+ T cells from cultured PBMCs, obtained from culture after CMV antigen stimulation. The CDR3 nucleotides read TGTGCCAGCATCCCAACACAATCCTACGAGCAGTACTTC. It specifies CASIPTQSYEQYF.